What follows are 25 T cell receptor beta chains derived from one specimen sequenced in a study of cytomegalovirus exposure and HLA in healthy donors. Amplification used 60 Vbeta primers and 13 Jbeta primers. The protocol was immunoSEQ multiplex PCR, while the TCRdb copy is restricted to in-frame clones and leaves out a portion. Among roughly 140,000 clones listed, roughly 82% were seen once. The material sequenced was PBMCs. Source of these receptors: a male donor in good health and CMV-seronegative.

The chain joins TRBV19 to TRBJ2-7; 9 bases agree with TRBD1. Per germline, CDR1 LNHDA and CDR2 SQIVND (reference sequence). CDR3 length: 15 amino acids. After removal of 4 bases from V and 1 base from J, the junction contained 5 bases not matched to a gene. DNA for the CDR3: TGTGCCAGTAGTACGGGACAGGGACGATCCTACGAGCAGTACTTC. It yields the protein CASSTGQGRSYEQYF. Together with reference TRBV19 and TRBJ2-7, the CDR3 gives the full variable domain: DGGITQSPKYLFRKEGQNVTLSCEQNLNHDAMYWYRQDPGQGLRLIYYSQIVNDFQKGDIAEGYSVSREKKESFPLTVTSAQKNPTAFYLCASSTGQGRSYEQYFGPGTRLTVT.

The genes are TRBV6-1 and TRBJ2-3; no definite D call. The CDR3 runs to 14 residues. Deletions cut 7 bases from V and 4 bases from J, with 15 bases between. Germline CDR1 and CDR2: MNHNS and SASEGT. In nucleotides, the CDR3 is TGTGCCAGCACTCGAAGCGCGCTAGCAGATACGCAGTATTTT. Its protein product is CASTRSALADTQYF.

This clone has just one count. The rearrangement links TRBV5-5 to TRBJ2-5; 9 bases are shared with TRBD1. The DNA matches TRBJ2-7 better at its end, which makes the J call doubtful. The CDR3 contains 13 residues. Germline values: CDR1 SGHKS, CDR2 YYEKEE (reference sequence). The CDR3 DNA reads as TGTGCCAGCAGCGCCCCGACAGGGGGCGAGCAGTACTTC. This gives the protein CASSAPTGGEQYF.

For the CDR3, the DNA is TGTGCCAGTCAAACAGGGTTATTGTATGGCTACACCTTC. Translating it yields CASQTGLLYGYTF. V gene TRBV6-5 combines with J gene TRBJ1-2; TRBD1 is a possible D gene (6 bases). V shed 9 bases and J shed 5 bases, with 16 bases lying between them. The CDR3 is made up of 13 amino acids. The germline CDR1 and CDR2 sequences are MNHEY and SVGAGI.

V gene TRBV15 combines with J gene TRBJ2-7, with D tentatively TRBD1 (6 bases). The V end lost 4 bases, the J end lost 7 bases, and 17 bases lay between the germline ends. CDR3 length equals 14 residues. Germline lookup yields CDR1 LNHNV and CDR2 YYDKDF (reference sequence). The CDR3 DNA reads as TGTGCCACCAGCAACCGACAGGCCGAGGGGGAGCAGTACTTC. Protein: CATSNRQAEGEQYF.

This chain connects TRBV30 to TRBJ2-5; 11 nucleotides line up with TRBD2. There are 15 residues in the CDR3. Trimming cost V 5 bases and J 4 bases; bases outside gene matches: 9. Germline V gene lookup returns CDR1 GTSNPN and CDR2 SVGIG (reference sequence). The CDR3 nucleotides read TGTGCCTGGGCCTGGGGTAGCGGGAGGGCAGAGACCCAGTACTTC. Translation: CAWAWGSGRAETQYF. The full variable domain, rest sourced from reference TRBV30 and TRBJ2-5, is SQTIHQWPATLVQPVGSPLSLECTVEGTSNPNLYWYRQAAGRGLQLLFYSVGIGQISSEVPQNLSASRPQDRQFILSSKKLLLSDSGFYLCAWAWGSGRAETQYFGPGTRLLVL.

Note on this clone: One junction end does not reproduce the germline sequence, and a read error may be involved. The CDR3 DNA sequence: TGTGCCAGCAGTTTCGGATCCACCGGGGAGCCGTTTTTT. Residues: CASSFGSTGEPFF. The chain links TRBV6-5 to TRBJ2-2, with D perhaps TRBD2 (5 bases). Per germline, CDR1 MNHEY and CDR2 SVGAGI. The CDR3 contains 13 residues.

The J gene is TRBJ2-7, the V gene TRBV30, with D possibly matching TRBD2 (6 bases). V dropped 3 bases and J dropped 4 bases, with 16 bases sitting between them. The CDR3 is 14 residues long. CDR1 is GTSNPN and CDR2 is SVGIG in the germline V gene (reference sequence). CDR3 sequence: CAWSEGTSLYEQYF. DNA for the CDR3: TGTGCCTGGAGCGAGGGGACTTCCTTGTACGAGCAGTACTTC.

The rearrangement links TRBV6-6 to TRBJ1-5; 8 positions agree with TRBD1. The CDR3 has 16 residues. CDR1 is MNHNY, CDR2 SVGAGI, per germline (reference sequence). Trimming at V came to 2 bases and at J to 1 base, leaving 4 bases not matched to a gene. CDR3 sequence reads: CASSYRQGPSNQPQHF. The CDR3 DNA reads as TGTGCCAGCAGTTACAGACAGGGGCCCAGCAATCAGCCCCAGCATTTT.

The chain employs TRBV15 and TRBJ2-7; 8 bases match TRBD1. Germline loops: CDR1 LNHNV, CDR2 YYDKDF (reference sequence). The V and J ends lost 5 bases and 5 bases, in that order; junction bases with no gene match: 14. The CDR3 runs to 16 residues. CDR3 bases: TGTGCCACCAGCTCGCGCAGACAGGGGACCGGCGACGAGCAGTACTTC. Its protein is CATSSRRQGTGDEQYF.

The chain links TRBV18 to TRBJ1-5, with D possibly TRBD1 on 5 matching bases. CDR3 size: 16 residues. Trimming removed 6 bases from V and 7 bases from J, with 22 bases in between. Germline V gene data show CDR1 as KGHSH and CDR2 as LQKENI. CDR3 in amino acids: CASSPYATESGQPQHF. In nucleotides, the CDR3 is TGTGCCAGCTCCCCATATGCGACAGAATCGGGCCAGCCCCAGCATTTT.

The chain carries TRBV6-1 and TRBJ1-1; D is uncertain. Trimming took 8 bases from V and 5 from J, leaving 15 bases between them. Looked up from germline, CDR1 is MNHNS and CDR2 is SASEGT. The CDR3 length is 13 residues. The CDR3 is CASRAGPKTEAFF. CDR3 sequence (DNA): TGTGCCAGCCGAGCAGGCCCAAAGACTGAAGCTTTCTTT.

This chain links TRBV5-1 with TRBJ1-6; D possibly corresponds to TRBD1 (6 bases). Trimming removed 4 bases from V and 14 bases from J, with 22 bases in between. Germline V CDR1 and CDR2: SGHRS, YFSETQ. This CDR3 spans 15 amino acids. CDR3 region: CASSPTRQALWALHF. In DNA, the CDR3 is TGCGCCAGCAGCCCTACCCGACAGGCCCTATGGGCCCTCCACTTT.

The chain has TRBV19 and TRBJ1-5; no reliable D call. Germline CDR1 reads LNHDA; CDR2 reads SQIVND (reference sequence). Trimming pared 7 bases from V and 7 bases from J, leaving 20 bases between. The CDR3 totals 15 residues. CDR3 amino acids: CASTKYLTGGQPQHF. The CDR3 nucleotides read TGTGCCAGTACCAAGTATCTAACCGGAGGCCAGCCCCAGCATTTT. Filled out from reference TRBV19 and TRBJ1-5, the complete variable domain reads DGGITQSPKYLFRKEGQNVTLSCEQNLNHDAMYWYRQDPGQGLRLIYYSQIVNDFQKGDIAEGYSVSREKKESFPLTVTSAQKNPTAFYLCASTKYLTGGQPQHFGDGTRLSIL.

This clone was observed once. This chain links TRBV6-1 with TRBJ1-2; tentative D call: TRBD1 (5 bases). Germline CDR1 is MNHNS and CDR2 is SASEGT. The CDR3 consists of 13 residues. V lost 5 bases and J lost 4, with 11 bases in between. In DNA form, the CDR3 reads TGTGCCAGCAGTCACAGGCGCATCTATGGCTACACCTTC. This gives the protein CASSHRRIYGYTF.

This chain connects TRBV6-1 to TRBJ1-2, with a weak D call TRBD1 (5 bases). The CDR3 loop spans 13 amino acids. The V end was cut by 3 bases, the J end by 6 bases, with 11 bases between. Germline V gives CDR1 MNHNS, CDR2 SASEGT. The CDR3 DNA sequence: TGTGCCAGCAGTGAGGCAGGGCTTGATGGCTACACCTTC. Translation: CASSEAGLDGYTF.

J is TRBJ2-1 and V is TRBV15; 8 bases are shared with TRBD2. The germline gives CDR1 LNHNV, CDR2 YYDKDF (reference sequence). The CDR3 extends over 17 amino acids. V dropped 4 bases and J dropped 6; count of bases not matched to a gene: 14. CDR3 in DNA: TGTGCCACCAGCAACCATTTACTAGCGGTCGGGACCAATGAGCAGTTCTTC. It specifies CATSNHLLAVGTNEQFF.

The chain is built from TRBV14 and TRBJ2-5, with no clear D. The CDR3 sequence is 13 residues long. The ends were cut back, 4 bases at V and 0 bases at J, with 6 bases in the middle. The germline gives CDR1 SGHDN, CDR2 FVKESK. CDR3 amino acids: CASSRAYQETQYF. The CDR3 DNA is TGTGCCAGCAGCCGAGCTTACCAAGAGACCCAGTACTTC. Drawing the rest from reference TRBV14 and TRBJ2-5, the complete variable domain is EAGVTQFPSHSVIEKGQTVTLRCDPISGHDNLYWYRRVMGKEIKFLLHFVKESKQDESGMPNNRFLAERTGGTYSTLKVQPAELEDSGVYFCASSRAYQETQYFGPGTRLLVL.

The rearrangement uses TRBV27 and TRBJ2-7; 9 nucleotides agree with TRBD1. Per the germline V gene, CDR1 is MNHEY and CDR2 is SMNVEV (reference sequence). The CDR3 covers 12 residues. The J segment lost 6 bases and the V segment lost 7 bases, leaving 4 bases of the junction unmatched. DNA of the CDR3: TGTGCCAGCACGGGGACAGGGTCCGAGCAGTACTTC. It codes for CASTGTGSEQYF.

The gene calls are TRBV6-1 and TRBJ2-7, with 7 bases aligning to TRBD2. This CDR3 region has 14 residues. Germline trimming cut 2 bases from V and 4 bases from J; bases unmatched to any gene: 5. Germline V lookup: CDR1 MNHNS, CDR2 SASEGT. CDR3 sequence: CASSELGGEYEQYF. For the CDR3, the DNA is TGTGCCAGCAGTGAATTGGGGGGGGAGTACGAGCAGTACTTC.

The chain recombines TRBV21-1 with TRBJ1-2; the table's D call of TRBD1 was not tested on the DNA. TRBV21-1 is a listed pseudogene. The CDR3 covers 14 residues. CDR3 amino acids: CASSKEGQGRTYTF. DNA for the CDR3: TGTGCCAGCAGCAAAGAGGGGCAAGGGCGTACCTACACCTTC.

The chain joins TRBV7-8 to TRBJ1-1; TRBD1 might be the D (6 bases). This CDR3 is built from 12 residues. The germline V gene encodes CDR1 SGHVS and CDR2 FQNEAQ. V was pared by 5 bases and J by 5 bases, with 9 bases between. CDR3 coding DNA: TGTGCCAGCAGCCAACAGGGAACTGAAGCTTTCTTT. Protein sequence: CASSQQGTEAFF.

The V call is TRBV7-2, the J call TRBJ2-7; D is possibly TRBD1 (5 bases). Germline CDR1 SGHTA, CDR2 FQGNSA. Trimming shortened V by 5 bases and J by 4 bases, and 15 bases separated the two germline ends. The CDR3 is made up of 14 amino acids. CDR3 residues: CASSTRAQPYEQYF. In DNA form, the CDR3 reads TGTGCCAGCAGCACCAGGGCCCAACCATACGAGCAGTACTTC.

The chain is built from TRBV9 and TRBJ1-1; TRBD1 is a possible D gene (5 bases). Germline lookup yields CDR1 SGDLS and CDR2 YYNGEE. The CDR3 spans 13 residues. Trimming cost V 7 bases and J 2 bases, with 12 bases left between them. The CDR3 loop is CASQQDLNTEAFF. For the CDR3, the DNA is TGTGCCAGCCAACAGGACCTTAACACTGAAGCTTTCTTT.

The chain carries TRBV5-6 and TRBJ1-1, with 8 nucleotides matching TRBD1. CDR3 length equals 16 residues. Germline values: CDR1 SGHDT, CDR2 YYEEEE. V dropped 0 bases and J dropped 1; count of bases not matched to a gene: 5. The CDR3 here is CASSLVPGGKNTEAFF. The CDR3 DNA is TGTGCCAGCAGCTTGGTTCCAGGGGGCAAGAACACTGAAGCTTTCTTT.